This passage covers 4 T cell receptor beta chains from one sample sequenced in a study of healthy donors' naive CD4 and CD8 T cells. TCR libraries were built from approximately 0.45 ug of total RNA by linear amplification. TCRdb ran MiXCR on the reads and lists one entry per CDR3 protein. The sample shows about 180,000 distinct CDR3 sequences, about 70% of them seen only once. The sequenced sample was naive CD4+ and CD8+ T cells sorted from blood, pooled from several donors. The receptors come from a pool of human donors in good health; the sample pools cells from several healthy donors.

This clonotype showed up just a few times. The chain has TRBV19 and TRBJ1-5; 12 bases are a match to TRBD1. The CDR3 spans 17 residues. Germline V gene lookup returns CDR1 LNHDA and CDR2 SQIVND (reference sequence). J lost 0 bases, V lost 8 bases, and 8 bases had no gene match. Here the CDR3 DNA reads TGTGCCAGTCGACCGGGACAGGGGGCTTATAGCAATCAGCCCCAGCATTTT. The encoded protein is CASRPGQGAYSNQPQHF.

The rearrangement links TRBV11-2 to TRBJ1-6; the match to TRBD1 covers 9 bases. The CDR3 has 17 amino acids. CDR1 is SGHAT and CDR2 is FQNNGV in the germline V gene. Unmatched junction bases numbered 4, after V lost 4 bases and J lost 0 bases. The CDR3 DNA sequence: TGTGCCAGCAGCTCTTGGACAGGGGCCTCCTATAATTCACCCCTCCACTTT. Protein sequence: CASSSWTGASYNSPLHF.

V is TRBV11-1 and J is TRBJ1-2; D not resolved. The V gene's germline CDR1 is SGHAT and CDR2 FQDESV (reference sequence). Trimming stripped 5 bases from V and 8 bases from J, with 12 bases between. The CDR3 sequence is 12 residues long. CDR3 DNA: TGTGCCAGCAGCCCCGGCGGTCGGGGCTACACCTTC. It yields the protein CASSPGGRGYTF.

The chain has TRBV20-1 and TRBJ2-3, with D perhaps being TRBD1 or TRBD2 (5 bases each). V lost 0 bases and J 2 bases, leaving 9 bases between the germline ends. The CDR3 runs to 14 residues. Per germline, CDR1 DFQATT and CDR2 SNEGSKA (reference sequence). CDR3 DNA: TGCAGTGCTAGAGATCGAGGGGACACAGATACGCAGTATTTT. Translating it yields CSARDRGDTDTQYF.